Following are 32 T cell receptor beta chains from one sample sequenced in a study of T cells in Graves' hyperthyroidism and ophthalmopathy. Amplified regions were TCR beta CDR3 sequences from RNA transcripts. Carried out on the TCR CDR3, a first-round RT-PCR used the HTBI primer set. TCRdb re-called the multiplex PCR reads through MiXCR, storing one row per CDR3 protein. The data contain about 620,000 distinct CDR3 sequences, 16% of them singletons. The sample consisted of blood. The source is a woman in her thirties with Graves' hyperthyroidism.

This clonotype has just a few counts. CDR3 DNA sequence: TGCAGTGCTAGAATTCGGCCAGAGGAGTACTTC. As protein: CSARIRPEEYF. The V and J genes are TRBV20-1 and TRBJ2-7; D gene unclear. CDR1 is DFQATT, CDR2 SNEGSKA, per germline (reference sequence). CDR3 length equals 11 residues. V was shortened by 2 bases and J by 11 bases, with 13 bases between the two germline ends.

The gene calls are TRBV5-1 and TRBJ1-4; the match to TRBD1 covers 8 bases. The CDR3 extends over 14 amino acids. Germline lookup yields CDR1 SGHRS and CDR2 YFSETQ. Losses at the gene ends were 3 bases for V and 8 bases for J; bases not matched to a gene: 6. CDR3 in DNA: TGCGCCAGCAGCTCCGGACAGGGATACGAAAAACTGTTTTTT. Encoded protein: CASSSGQGYEKLFF.

This clonotype turned up a few times. The chain employs TRBV4-3 and TRBJ2-7, with D hard to call. V lost 0 bases, J lost 5 bases, and 17 bases lay in between. The CDR3 sequence is 16 residues long. CDR1 and CDR2 (germline): LGHNA, YSLEER. CDR3 protein: CASSQDSPLLGHEQYF. The CDR3 DNA reads TGCGCCAGCAGCCAAGACTCCCCACTCCTCGGGCACGAGCAGTACTTC.

In this sample, this clonotype turned up many times. The chain uses TRBV12-3 or TRBV12-4 and TRBJ2-1, with TRBD2 matching 9 bases. This CDR3 contains 14 residues. V lost 6 bases to trimming and J lost 8 bases; unmatched junction nucleotides: 8. The CDR3 DNA follows: TGTGCCAGCAGGGGACTAGCTCCCCGGTATGAGCAGTTCTTC. Protein product: CASRGLAPRYEQFF.

This clonotype has at least ten counts. The rearrangement links TRBV19 to TRBJ1-5; TRBD1 is a possible D gene (5 bases). The germline V gene encodes CDR1 LNHDA and CDR2 SQIVND (reference sequence). V was trimmed by 0 bases and J by 5 bases, leaving 11 bases between them. The CDR3 covers 15 residues. This CDR3 reads CASSIDVRGDQPQHF. The CDR3 DNA follows: TGTGCCAGTAGTATAGATGTGAGGGGCGATCAGCCCCAGCATTTT.

This clonotype has more than one count but fewer than ten. The V and J genes are TRBV9 and TRBJ2-1; D is unresolved. V lost 3 bases to trimming and J lost 3 bases, with 7 bases between them. The CDR3 loop spans 13 amino acids. CDR1 and CDR2 from the germline V gene are SGDLS and YYNGEE. The CDR3 protein is CASSADHYNEQFF. The CDR3 DNA follows: TGTGCCAGCAGCGCTGACCACTACAATGAGCAGTTCTTC.

This chain links TRBV28 with TRBJ1-1; D unclear. V was clipped by 6 bases and J by 0 bases, with 11 bases between them. Germline assignment: CDR1 MDHEN and CDR2 SYDVKM. This CDR3 spans 14 amino acids. CDR3 sequence (DNA): TGTGCCAGCAGGATGGCCCCTATGAACACTGAAGCTTTCTTT. Protein sequence: CASRMAPMNTEAFF.

Ten or more counts support this clonotype. The chain is built from TRBV12-3 or TRBV12-4 and TRBJ1-1; 7 nucleotides agree with TRBD1. V shed 4 bases, J shed 0 bases, and the junction held 5 bases outside the gene matches. This CDR3 region has 15 residues. CDR3 region: CASSSGTVLNTEAFF. The CDR3 DNA sequence: TGTGCCAGCAGTTCCGGGACAGTCTTGAACACTGAAGCTTTCTTT.

The chain combines TRBV9 with TRBJ1-1, with TRBD1 as a possible D gene (5 bases). In germline, CDR1 is SGDLS, CDR2 YYNGEE. The CDR3 totals 15 residues. With 6 bases removed from V and 3 bases from J, the gap between germline ends came to 18 bases. Here the CDR3 DNA reads TGTGCCAGCACCCCAGACAGACCTGGGGACACTGAAGCTTTCTTT. This gives the protein CASTPDRPGDTEAFF. Full variable domain (outside the CDR3, taken from reference TRBV9 and TRBJ1-1): DSGVTQTPKHLITATGQRVTLRCSPRSGDLSVYWYQQSLDQGLQFLIQYYNGEERAKGNILERFSAQQFPDLHSELNLSSLELGDSALYFCASTPDRPGDTEAFFGQGTRLTVV.

This clonotype was picked up many times. The rearrangement uses TRBV5-1 and TRBJ2-7, with D perhaps matching TRBD1 or TRBD2 (6 bases each). The germline gives CDR1 SGHRS, CDR2 YFSETQ. The V end lost 1 base, the J end lost 7 bases, and 15 bases lay between the germline ends. The CDR3 is 14 amino acids. CDR3 sequence: CASSLYGGDPEQYF. Here the CDR3 DNA reads TGCGCCAGCAGCTTGTACGGGGGCGACCCGGAGCAGTACTTC.

This clonotype occurred a few times. The chain has TRBV11-3 and TRBJ2-7; D possibly matches TRBD1 or TRBD2 (5 bases each). The V end was cut by 1 base, the J end by 2 bases, with 12 bases between. The CDR3 is made up of 15 amino acids. The germline V gene has CDR1 SGHNT and CDR2 YENEEA. CDR3 bases: TGTGCCAGCAGCTTAGGGAAGACAGCGGCCTACGAGCAGTACTTC. Translation: CASSLGKTAAYEQYF.

Only a few counts were recorded for this clonotype. The chain combines TRBV19 with TRBJ1-1; perhaps TRBD1 as D (5 bases). The germline V gene encodes CDR1 LNHDA and CDR2 SQIVND (reference sequence). CDR3 length: 13 residues. The ends were cut back, 6 bases at V and 5 bases at J, with 13 bases in the middle. The CDR3 sequence is CASSNQGGTEAFF. The CDR3 DNA sequence: TGTGCCAGTAGCAATCAGGGAGGAACTGAAGCTTTCTTT.

This clonotype was detected many times. J is TRBJ2-7 and V is TRBV30; no reliable D call. V lost 2 bases, J lost 3 bases, and 5 bases lay in between. In germline, CDR1 is GTSNPN, CDR2 SVGIG (reference sequence). This CDR3 region has 11 residues. The CDR3 reads CAWSRSYEQYF. The CDR3 DNA is TGTGCCTGGAGTCGTAGCTACGAGCAGTACTTC.

In this sample, this clonotype turned up many times. The chain carries TRBV20-1 and TRBJ2-1, with a possible D match to TRBD2 (6 bases). V shed 3 bases and J shed 6 bases, with 21 bases lying between them. Germline V lookup: CDR1 DFQATT, CDR2 SNEGSKA (reference sequence). The CDR3 extends over 16 amino acids. The CDR3 sequence: CSASGIMRGGRNEQFF. Here the CDR3 DNA reads TGCAGTGCTAGCGGAATAATGAGAGGAGGGCGCAATGAGCAGTTCTTC.

This clonotype showed up just a few times. The gene calls are TRBV3-1 and TRBJ2-1; D is unresolved. Between the trimmed V and J ends, which lost 1 base and 15 bases, there was a span of 13 bases. Germline V gene sequence: CDR1 LGHDT, CDR2 YNNKEL (reference sequence). The CDR3 has 12 residues. The CDR3 loop reads CASSQVAGFRFF. The CDR3 DNA reads as TGTGCCAGCAGCCAAGTAGCCGGTTTCAGGTTCTTC.

This clonotype was recorded a few times. The CDR3 DNA reads TGCAGCGTCCGAGGGAGGTTGCCAGGGCCCACAGATACGCAGTATTTT. It is translated as CSVRGRLPGPTDTQYF. The chain carries TRBV29-1 and TRBJ2-3; possible D gene TRBD2, 6 bases. CDR3 size: 16 residues. CDR1 and CDR2 from the germline V gene are SQVTM and ANQGSEA. Trimming removed 6 bases from V and 2 bases from J, with 21 bases in between.

V is TRBV11-3 and J is TRBJ2-1; D gene uncertain. The CDR3 extends over 14 amino acids. The V gene's germline CDR1 is SGHNT and CDR2 YENEEA. With 4 bases removed from V and 5 bases from J, the gap between germline ends came to 12 bases. CDR3 bases: TGTGCCAGCAGCTCCGGTTTCCCAAACAATGAGCAGTTCTTC. This encodes CASSSGFPNNEQFF.

The rearrangement uses TRBV18 and TRBJ2-1; the match to TRBD2 covers 13 bases. Germline-derived CDR1 and CDR2 are KGHSH and LQKENI. After removal of 7 bases from V and 7 bases from J, the junction contained 4 bases not matched to a gene. The CDR3 runs 14 residues. DNA for the CDR3: TGTGCCAGCTTCGCGACTAGCGGGGGGAATGAGCAGTTCTTC. It encodes CASFATSGGNEQFF.

This clonotype occurred many times. The V and J genes are TRBV11-3 and TRBJ1-1, with a tentative D call TRBD1 (6 bases). V lost 5 bases to trimming and J lost 7 bases, with 20 bases between them. Germline values: CDR1 SGHNT, CDR2 YENEEA. CDR3 length equals 15 residues. The CDR3 DNA reads as TGTGCCAGCAGCCCCAGAAGGGCAGGGGTCGGTGAAGCTTTCTTT. Amino acids: CASSPRRAGVGEAFF.

This clonotype was detected ten times or more. The chain links TRBV11-2 to TRBJ2-7; tentatively, D is TRBD1 (6 bases). CDR1 is SGHAT, CDR2 FQNNGV, per germline. With 1 base removed from V and 3 bases from J, the gap between germline ends came to 10 bases. The CDR3 has 14 residues. The CDR3 loop reads CASSLGGGFYEQYF. In nucleotides, the CDR3 is TGTGCCAGCAGCTTAGGAGGGGGATTCTACGAGCAGTACTTC.

This clonotype was seen many times. CDR3 DNA: TGTGCCACCGATGGAACTGTGCTCGACACTGAAGCTTTCTTT. It translates to CATDGTVLDTEAFF. V and J are TRBV2 and TRBJ1-1, with D unresolved. V was clipped by 10 bases and J by 3 bases, with 18 bases between them. Per the germline V gene, CDR1 is SNHLY and CDR2 is FYNNEI. The CDR3 is made up of 14 amino acids.

The J gene is TRBJ1-5, the V gene TRBV19, with a possible D match to TRBD1 (6 bases). In germline, CDR1 is LNHDA, CDR2 SQIVND (reference sequence). The CDR3 is 15 residues long. V lost 1 base and J lost 5, with 12 bases in between. CDR3 protein: CASSIVPGVDQPQHF. Written as DNA, the CDR3 is TGTGCCAGTAGTATAGTCCCAGGGGTTGATCAGCCCCAGCATTTT.

This clonotype came up many times. The chain combines TRBV20-1 with TRBJ1-1; TRBD1 might be the D (5 bases). Germline V gene data show CDR1 as DFQATT and CDR2 as SNEGSKA (reference sequence). V gave up 3 bases and J gave up 3 bases, with 20 bases separating them. This CDR3 has 16 amino acids. The chain's CDR3 is CSASEGTRWMDTEAFF. In nucleotides, the CDR3 is TGCAGTGCTAGCGAAGGGACTAGGTGGATGGACACTGAAGCTTTCTTT.

Many counts were recorded for this clonotype. The V call is TRBV6-1, the J call TRBJ1-1; D is uncertain. Germline values: CDR1 MNHNS, CDR2 SASEGT. V was cut by 2 bases and J by 9 bases, with 10 bases left in between. CDR3 length equals 12 residues. CDR3 coding DNA: TGTGCCAGCAGTGAATTCACGGAAAAAGCTTTCTTT. Encoded protein: CASSEFTEKAFF.

This clonotype was seen repeatedly, ten times or more. The chain joins TRBV24-1 to TRBJ2-3, with TRBD1 matching 8 bases. Germline assignment: CDR1 KGHDR and CDR2 SFDVKD. With 3 bases clipped from V and 1 base from J, the junction kept 5 bases outside the gene matches. The CDR3 totals 16 residues. The CDR3 DNA is TGTGCCACCAGTGATGCGCGGACAGGGCGCACAGATACGCAGTATTTT. Protein product: CATSDARTGRTDTQYF.

Many counts were recorded for this clonotype. This chain uses TRBV30 with TRBJ2-5, with no clear D. The CDR3 covers 12 residues. Germline V gives CDR1 GTSNPN, CDR2 SVGIG (reference sequence). The V end was cut by 2 bases, the J end by 5 bases, with 9 bases between. CDR3 sequence reads: CAWSNSYETQYF. Written as DNA, the CDR3 is TGTGCCTGGAGTAATTCCTATGAGACCCAGTACTTC. The whole variable domain, filled in from reference TRBV30 and TRBJ2-5, reads SQTIHQWPATLVQPVGSPLSLECTVEGTSNPNLYWYRQAAGRGLQLLFYSVGIGQISSEVPQNLSASRPQDRQFILSSKKLLLSDSGFYLCAWSNSYETQYFGPGTRLLVL.

This clonotype was seen ten or more times. V is TRBV28 and J is TRBJ1-4, with TRBD1 identical over 8 bases. The trim removed 3 bases at V and 8 bases at J, leaving 8 bases unmatched. The germline V gene has CDR1 MDHEN and CDR2 SYDVKM. CDR3 length: 15 residues. The CDR3 region has the DNA TGTGCCAGCAGTTTCCCCAGGGGGCGCAGGGAAAAACTGTTTTTT. Residues: CASSFPRGRREKLFF.

Of note for this clonotype: Compared with germline, one end of the junction differs, possibly owing to a read error. The DNA of the CDR3 is TGTGCCAGCAGTCCGGGAGGGGGGGCCGTCTATGGCTACGCCTTC. Amino acids: CASSPGGGAVYGYAF. The rearrangement uses TRBV25-1 and TRBJ1-2; D may be TRBD1 (6 bases). The length of the CDR3 is 15 residues. Germline loops: CDR1 MGHDK, CDR2 SYGVNS.

This clonotype was counted at least ten times. The CDR3 DNA sequence: TGTGCCTGGAGTGAGGGACAGGACTACGAGCAGTACTTC. This codes for CAWSEGQDYEQYF. The chain uses TRBV30 and TRBJ2-7; 8 bases line up with TRBD1. The CDR3 is 13 residues long. In germline, CDR1 is GTSNPN, CDR2 SVGIG (reference sequence). Unmatched junction bases numbered 2, after V lost 1 base and J lost 3 bases. Full variable domain (rest looked up from reference TRBV30 and TRBJ2-7): SQTIHQWPATLVQPVGSPLSLECTVEGTSNPNLYWYRQAAGRGLQLLFYSVGIGQISSEVPQNLSASRPQDRQFILSSKKLLLSDSGFYLCAWSEGQDYEQYFGPGTRLTVT.

This clonotype showed up many times. J is TRBJ2-1 and V is TRBV5-1; D is uncertain. Germline CDR1 SGHRS, CDR2 YFSETQ. This CDR3 has 15 residues. With 4 bases removed from V and 0 bases from J, the gap between germline ends came to 11 bases. For the CDR3, the DNA is TGCGCCAGCAGCCGGCACGAAACCTCCTACAATGAGCAGTTCTTC. Amino acids: CASSRHETSYNEQFF.

This clonotype has just a few counts. The chain has TRBV19 and TRBJ1-5; 7 bases fit TRBD1. Per the germline V gene, CDR1 is LNHDA and CDR2 is SQIVND (reference sequence). CDR3 length: 16 residues. The V and J ends lost 9 bases and 7 bases, in that order; junction bases with no gene match: 18. CDR3: CARSLNRDSLWQPQHF. The DNA of the CDR3 is TGTGCCAGATCCTTAAACAGGGACAGCCTCTGGCAGCCCCAGCATTTT.

The chain employs TRBV18 and TRBJ1-2; 8 nucleotides match TRBD1. Germline CDR1 is KGHSH and CDR2 is LQKENI. V shed 6 bases and J 6 bases; nucleotides not matched to a gene: 9. This CDR3 has 14 amino acids. The CDR3 protein is CASSRIDRGHGYTF. DNA for the CDR3: TGTGCCAGCTCCCGAATAGACAGGGGCCATGGCTACACCTTC.